This T cell receptor beta chain was identified in a study of cytomegalovirus exposure and HLA in healthy donors. Findings and caveats of the study: Later analysis reportedly placed an Asian-associated ancestry cluster below the roughly 700-donor mean in N-insertions. Among TCR beta chains of equal frequency, HLA-associated ones were more clonally expanded in a later analysis. High sensitivity and specificity were reportedly achieved when the classifier diagnosed cytomegalovirus status.

A remark on this clone: Its antigen is still unknown.

All donors participated as healthy donors of bone marrow. The PCR employed 60 Vbeta primers together with 13 Jbeta primers. Here immunoSEQ multiplex PCR was the method, and the copy in TCRdb shows in-frame clones only, minus some. There are about 190,000 clones in the sample; more than 65% occur only once, and 4.5% to 7.5% lies in the top ten. The CDR3 extends over 14 amino acids. With V trimmed by 10 bases and J by 3 bases, 8 bases remained unmatched. The germline CDR1 and CDR2 sequences are LNHDA and SQIVND (reference sequence). Sample: PBMCs. The rearrangement links TRBV19 to TRBJ1-1, with 10 bases identical to TRBD1. The TCR comes from a woman aged 25 to 39 in good health and CMV-seropositive. CDR3 sequence: CAIRDRGRDTEAFF. Written as DNA, the CDR3 is TGTGCCATCCGGGACAGGGGCAGGGACACTGAAGCTTTCTTT.